Presented here are 25 T cell receptor beta chains from one specimen sequenced in a study of control samples from healthy donors and cancer patients. Generated by immunoSEQ multiplex PCR, the TCRdb table keeps only in-frame clones and is missing some. Of 98,000 or so clones in the sample, roughly four fifths were seen once. The material sequenced was blood. The receptors come from a man aged 60-69 years in good health.

The chain carries TRBV19 and TRBJ2-2, with D possibly TRBD1 on 6 matching bases. The CDR3 runs to 14 residues. Trimming removed 10 bases at V and 3 bases at J, with 15 bases between. Germline lookup yields CDR1 LNHDA and CDR2 SQIVND (reference sequence). The DNA for the CDR3 is TGTGCCACCACAGGGCTGGGGTACACCGGGGAGCTGTTTTTT. It specifies CATTGLGYTGELFF.

V and J are TRBV19 and TRBJ2-7; 10 nucleotides align to TRBD1. There are 17 residues in the CDR3. CDR1 LNHDA and CDR2 SQIVND come from the germline V gene (reference sequence). The ends lost 3 bases at V and 5 bases at J; junction bases unmatched: 13. The CDR3 bases are TGTGCCAGTAGTATGAAAGGGGGGACAGGGGATCCCCACGAGCAGTACTTC. Translated, it gives CASSMKGGTGDPHEQYF.

The rearrangement uses TRBV28 and TRBJ2-1, with D tentatively TRBD2 (11 bases). Trimming shortened V by 1 base and J by 1 base, and 35 bases separated the two germline ends. The length of the CDR3 is 24 residues. Germline CDR1 reads MDHEN; CDR2 reads SYDVKM. CDR3 nucleotides: TGTGCCAGCAGTTTATCAAGGGACAGGGGTACGAGTAGCGGGAGGGCCCTTTCCTACAATGAGCAGTTCTTC. Its translation: CASSLSRDRGTSSGRALSYNEQFF.

V usage is TRBV7-9 and J usage is TRBJ2-3; 9 bases align to TRBD2. This CDR3 spans 18 amino acids. The germline V gene has CDR1 SEHNR and CDR2 FQNEAQ (reference sequence). V trimming: 1 base; J trimming: 5 bases; junction bases outside the gene matches: 13. CDR3 nucleotides: TGTGCCAGCAGCTTAGTGAGCTGGCGGGAGGGCCTTGAAGATACGCAGTATTTT. Amino acids: CASSLVSWREGLEDTQYF.

The chain links TRBV7-9 to TRBJ2-7; 8 nucleotides match TRBD1. This CDR3 comprises 12 residues. Germline CDR1 reads SEHNR; CDR2 reads FQNEAQ (reference sequence). The ends lost 6 bases at V and 3 bases at J; junction bases unmatched: 1. The CDR3 loop is CASRGQGYEQYF. Written as DNA, the CDR3 is TGTGCCAGCAGAGGACAGGGCTACGAGCAGTACTTC.

The chain is built from TRBV6-6 and TRBJ2-1, with D uncertain. Trimming shortened V by 1 base and J by 7 bases, and 5 bases separated the two germline ends. CDR3 length: 12 amino acids. In germline, CDR1 is MNHNY, CDR2 SVGAGI (reference sequence). CDR3 nucleotide sequence: TGTGCCAGCAGTTACTATAGAAATGAGCAGTTCTTC. It yields the protein CASSYYRNEQFF.

This chain joins TRBV2 and TRBJ1-6; a weak D match, TRBD1 (5 bases). V gave up 4 bases and J gave up 5 bases, with 12 bases separating them. The CDR3 covers 15 residues. The V gene's germline CDR1 is SNHLY and CDR2 FYNNEI. CDR3: CASSGPAGNNSPLHF. The CDR3 DNA reads as TGTGCCAGCAGTGGCCCGGCAGGGAATAATTCACCCCTCCACTTT.

The V and J genes are TRBV2 and TRBJ2-7; TRBD1 agrees at 10 bases. After removal of 6 bases from V and 2 bases from J, the junction contained 4 bases not matched to a gene. Germline V lookup: CDR1 SNHLY, CDR2 FYNNEI. This CDR3 region has 14 residues. Here the CDR3 reads CASRGTGVTYEQYF. The DNA for the CDR3 is TGTGCCAGCAGGGGGACAGGGGTCACCTACGAGCAGTACTTC.

This clone was picked up many times. CDR3 sequence reads: CASSRNRGQGAETQYF. CDR3 DNA: TGTGCCAGCAGCAGAAACAGGGGGCAGGGTGCAGAGACCCAGTACTTC. The chain employs TRBV7-9 and TRBJ2-5; TRBD1 matches 9 bases. CDR1 is SEHNR and CDR2 is FQNEAQ in the germline V gene (reference sequence). The CDR3 runs to 16 residues. Trimming at V came to 5 bases and at J to 4 bases, leaving 11 bases not matched to a gene.

The chain joins TRBV11-2 to TRBJ1-1, with 7 positions matching TRBD1. V was clipped by 1 base and J by 2 bases; unmatched bases: 4. This CDR3 is 15 amino acids long. Germline CDR1 SGHAT, CDR2 FQNNGV. CDR3 residues: CASSLVGTVNTEAFF. The CDR3, as DNA: TGTGCCAGCAGCTTAGTGGGGACAGTAAACACTGAAGCTTTCTTT.

This clone has just a few counts. The V call is TRBV3-1 (or the pseudogene TRBV3-2), the J call TRBJ2-7, with D tentatively TRBD1 or TRBD2 (5 bases each). The ends were cut back, 0 bases at V and 8 bases at J, with 11 bases in the middle. The V gene's germline CDR1 is LGHDT and CDR2 YNNKEL (reference sequence). CDR3 size: 13 residues. CDR3 in amino acids: CASSQDTRGQQYF. The CDR3 DNA reads TGTGCCAGCAGCCAAGATACGAGGGGACAGCAGTACTTC.

The chain links TRBV3-1 (or the pseudogene TRBV3-2) to TRBJ2-7, with 8 bases identical to TRBD1. Germline V gives CDR1 LGHDT, CDR2 YNNKEL (reference sequence). V dropped 4 bases and J dropped 1; count of bases not matched to a gene: 9. The CDR3 sequence is 16 residues long. Written as DNA, the CDR3 is TGTGCCAGCAGCCCGACGGGACAGGACATATCCTACGAGCAGTACTTC. This codes for CASSPTGQDISYEQYF.

This chain links TRBV5-1 with TRBJ2-2; 11 bases agree with TRBD2. This CDR3 has 17 amino acids. Losses at the gene ends were 4 bases for V and 6 bases for J; bases not matched to a gene: 11. Germline lookup yields CDR1 SGHRS and CDR2 YFSETQ. CDR3 in DNA: TGCGCCAGCAGCACCAACCCTAGCGGGAGGAGGGCCGGGGAGCTGTTTTTT. It translates to CASSTNPSGRRAGELFF.

This clone occurred once. V and J are TRBV5-6 and TRBJ2-1; D unresolved. The germline V gene encodes CDR1 SGHDT and CDR2 YYEEEE. V was trimmed by 2 bases and J by 5 bases, leaving 11 bases between them. The CDR3 contains 14 residues. DNA of the CDR3: TGTGCCAGCAGCTTAGTGCGATTGGACAATGAGCAGTTCTTC. It codes for CASSLVRLDNEQFF.

The chain combines TRBV18 with TRBJ2-5; 9 bases agree with TRBD2. Germline CDR1 and CDR2: KGHSH and LQKENI. The trim removed 6 bases at V and 2 bases at J, leaving 7 bases unmatched. The CDR3 length is 15 residues. The CDR3 here is CASSPAGGKQETQYF. The CDR3 nucleotides are TGTGCCAGCTCGCCCGCGGGAGGGAAGCAAGAGACCCAGTACTTC.

V gene TRBV7-9 combines with J gene TRBJ2-5; D might be TRBD1 (5 bases). The germline V gene has CDR1 SEHNR and CDR2 FQNEAQ (reference sequence). CDR3 length equals 17 residues. V was clipped by 3 bases and J by 2 bases, with 19 bases between them. The CDR3 region has the DNA TGTGCCAGCAGCTTCGACAGTCCACCCTCCCCACAAGAGACCCAGTACTTC. Its protein product is CASSFDSPPSPQETQYF.

The chain employs TRBV23-1 and TRBJ1-1; maybe TRBD1 (6 bases). TRBV23-1 is reported as an ORF; its role is uncertain. V was shortened by 0 bases and J by 1 base, with 24 bases between the two germline ends. This CDR3 is built from 20 residues. The CDR3 sequence: CASSQSPTRENRTANTEAFF. CDR3 DNA: TGCGCCAGCAGTCAATCACCGACCAGGGAGAACAGGACAGCGAACACTGAAGCTTTCTTT.

The V call is TRBV4-1, the J call TRBJ2-1, with unresolved D. Germline loops: CDR1 MGHRA, CDR2 YSYEKL. V dropped 0 bases and J dropped 2 bases, with 14 bases sitting between them. This CDR3 spans 17 amino acids. The DNA for the CDR3 is TGCGCCAGCAGCCAAGATATCCTTCGAGCCCCCTACAATGAGCAGTTCTTC. It is translated as CASSQDILRAPYNEQFF.

This sequence joins TRBV11-3 and TRBJ2-7; D is unclear. This CDR3 region has 13 residues. The germline V gene encodes CDR1 SGHNT and CDR2 YENEEA. Trimming stripped 1 base from V and 3 bases from J, with 7 bases between. CDR3 nucleotides: TGTGCCAGCAGCTTAGGTGTCGGCTACGAGCAGTACTTC. Amino acids: CASSLGVGYEQYF.

This chain uses TRBV4-1 with TRBJ2-1; TRBD2 might be the D (5 bases). The CDR3 consists of 17 residues. V shed 0 bases and J shed 0 bases, with 12 bases lying between them. Germline values: CDR1 MGHRA, CDR2 YSYEKL. The CDR3 nucleotides are TGCGCCAGCAGCCAAGATATCTCGGGGAGCTCCTACAATGAGCAGTTCTTC. Encoded protein: CASSQDISGSSYNEQFF.

This clone has a single count. The chain joins TRBV11-2 to TRBJ2-3; 7 bases agree with TRBD2. The length of the CDR3 is 17 residues. Germline assignment: CDR1 SGHAT and CDR2 FQNNGV. V was pared by 2 bases and J by 1 base, with 9 bases of the junction left unmatched. CDR3 region: CASSLLAAPGGTDTQYF. For the CDR3, the DNA is TGTGCCAGCAGCTTACTAGCGGCCCCGGGCGGCACAGATACGCAGTATTTT.

V is TRBV4-1 and J is TRBJ1-3; D is possibly TRBD1 (6 bases). This CDR3 comprises 15 residues. Trimming took off 2 bases at V and 4 bases at J, with 12 bases between the two ends. Germline V gives CDR1 MGHRA, CDR2 YSYEKL. CDR3 sequence (DNA): TGCGCCAGCAGCCAATCTACAGGGCTCGGAAACACCATATATTTT. Protein sequence: CASSQSTGLGNTIYF.

This chain joins TRBV5-1 and TRBJ1-6; the D gene is possibly TRBD1 (6 bases). Trimming pared 4 bases from V and 9 bases from J, leaving 17 bases between. The CDR3 is 15 amino acids. CDR1 and CDR2 from the germline V gene are SGHRS and YFSETQ. The CDR3 DNA follows: TGCGCCAGCAGCCCTTATTCACAGGGAGGTTCACCCCTCCACTTT. Amino acid sequence: CASSPYSQGGSPLHF.

V and J are TRBV5-1 and TRBJ2-7; TRBD2 is a possible D gene (5 bases). Per germline, CDR1 SGHRS and CDR2 YFSETQ. The CDR3 covers 14 residues. With 4 bases removed from V and 5 bases from J, the gap between germline ends came to 16 bases. The CDR3 here is CASSPGNGGDEQYF. Here the CDR3 DNA reads TGCGCCAGCAGCCCCGGGAACGGAGGCGACGAGCAGTACTTC.

In its sample, this clone was seen many times. The chain carries TRBV5-4 and TRBJ1-1, with a possible D match to TRBD1 (6 bases). Germline V lookup: CDR1 SGHNT, CDR2 YYREEE (reference sequence). V gave up 5 bases and J gave up 2 bases, with 10 bases separating them. The CDR3 totals 13 residues. DNA for the CDR3: TGTGCCAGCAGAAAGGGGGGAAACACTGAAGCTTTCTTT. Its protein product is CASRKGGNTEAFF.